This TCR beta chain was sequenced in a study of cytomegalovirus exposure and HLA in healthy donors. Whole-study results and caveats: Accounts indicate the classifier identified cytomegalovirus status with strong specificity and sensitivity. A later analysis found first-cohort TCR clusters tended to co-occur in the 90 to 150 validation repertoires.

Sequencing used immunoSEQ multiplex PCR; TCRdb keeps in-frame clones, though not all of them. The sample yields tens of thousands of clones, roughly 90% seen once. The donors formed part of the roughly 120-subject validation cohort, distinct from the approximately 670-subject first cohort. This CDR3 spans 15 amino acids. V trimming: 1 base; J trimming: 7 bases; junction bases outside the gene matches: 6. Looked up from germline, CDR1 is SNHLY and CDR2 is FYNNEI. Regarding this clone: Its specificity is not known.

The specimen was PBMCs. This TCR was sampled from a man aged 18 to 35 in good health and CMV-seronegative. J is TRBJ1-4 and V is TRBV2; 7 bases map to TRBD1. This CDR3 reads CASSEDRGRGEKLFF. For the CDR3, the DNA is TGTGCCAGCAGTGAAGACAGGGGCCGGGGTGAAAAACTGTTTTTT.